The present T cell receptor (beta chain) was sequenced within a study of blood T cell repertoires in COVID-19. Whole-study context: The cDNA or gDNA used as material had been derived from T cells, B-cell-depleted T cells, or PBMCs.

J lost 4 bases, V lost 0 bases, and 4 bases had no gene match. This CDR3 has 16 residues. Germline CDR1 SGDLS, CDR2 YYNGEE. As originally analysed: Estimates of nucleated cell counts were drawn from the amplification of reference gene primers. Measured with immunoSEQ multiplex PCR; TCRdb has only the in-frame clones, and not every one. V and J calls and clone size come straight from that table; D and trimming were deduced from the DNA. The table records 28,000 or so clones, approximately 88% of them present only once. Sequences were obtained from peripheral blood. The sequence was collected from a man in his 60s with COVID-19, enrolled during active disease. The J gene is TRBJ2-1, the V gene TRBV9, with 10 positions matching TRBD2. The CDR3 reads CASSVGVSGGYNEQFF. CDR3 coding DNA: TGTGCCAGCAGCGTAGGGGTTAGCGGGGGGTACAATGAGCAGTTCTTC.